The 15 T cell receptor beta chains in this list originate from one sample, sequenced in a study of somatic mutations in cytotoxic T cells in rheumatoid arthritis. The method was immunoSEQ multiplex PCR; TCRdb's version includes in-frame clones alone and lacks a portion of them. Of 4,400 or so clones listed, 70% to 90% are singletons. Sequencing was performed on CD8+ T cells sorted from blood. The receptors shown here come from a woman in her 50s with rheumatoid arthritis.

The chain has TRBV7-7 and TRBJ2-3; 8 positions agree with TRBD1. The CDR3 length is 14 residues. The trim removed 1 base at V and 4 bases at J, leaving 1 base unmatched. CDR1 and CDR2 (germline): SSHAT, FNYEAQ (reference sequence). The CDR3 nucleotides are TGTGCCAGCAGCTTAGTACAGGGGGCAGATACGCAGTATTTT. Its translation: CASSLVQGADTQYF.

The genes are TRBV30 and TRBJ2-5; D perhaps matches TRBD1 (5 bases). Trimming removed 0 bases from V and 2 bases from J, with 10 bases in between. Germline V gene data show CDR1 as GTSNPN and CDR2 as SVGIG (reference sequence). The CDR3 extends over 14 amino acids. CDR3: CAWSVQGGQETQYF. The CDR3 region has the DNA TGTGCCTGGAGTGTGCAGGGTGGGCAAGAGACCCAGTACTTC.

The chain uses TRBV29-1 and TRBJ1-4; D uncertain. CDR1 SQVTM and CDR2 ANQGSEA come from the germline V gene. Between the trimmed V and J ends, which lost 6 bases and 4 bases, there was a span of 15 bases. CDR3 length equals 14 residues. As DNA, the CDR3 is TGCAGCGTATTCTGGGAGGGAGGTAATGAAAAACTGTTTTTT. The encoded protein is CSVFWEGGNEKLFF.

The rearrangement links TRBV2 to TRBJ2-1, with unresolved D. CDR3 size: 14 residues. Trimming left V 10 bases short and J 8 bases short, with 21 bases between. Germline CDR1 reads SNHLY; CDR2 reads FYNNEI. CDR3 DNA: TGTGCCAACACCGCTTCGCCAGCGACGGATGAGCAGTTCTTC. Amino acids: CANTASPATDEQFF.

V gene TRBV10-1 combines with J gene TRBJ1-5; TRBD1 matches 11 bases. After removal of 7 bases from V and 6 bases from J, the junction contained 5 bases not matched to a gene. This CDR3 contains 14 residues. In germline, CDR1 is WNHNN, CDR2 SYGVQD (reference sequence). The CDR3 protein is CASTGTGGSQPQHF. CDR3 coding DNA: TGCGCCAGCACCGGGACAGGGGGTTCTCAGCCCCAGCATTTT.

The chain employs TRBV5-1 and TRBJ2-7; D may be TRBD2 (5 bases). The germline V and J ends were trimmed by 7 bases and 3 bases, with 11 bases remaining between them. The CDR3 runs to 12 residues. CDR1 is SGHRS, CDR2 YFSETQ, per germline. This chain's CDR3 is CASSGGLYEQYF. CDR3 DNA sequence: TGCGCCAGCTCTGGCGGGCTCTACGAGCAGTACTTC.

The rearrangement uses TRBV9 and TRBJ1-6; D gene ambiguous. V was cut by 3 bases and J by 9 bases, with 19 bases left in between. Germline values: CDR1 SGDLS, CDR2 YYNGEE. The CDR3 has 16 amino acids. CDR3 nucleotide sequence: TGTGCCAGCAGCGCTTCCTATCCATCTGGCGGTTCACCCCTCCACTTT. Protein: CASSASYPSGGSPLHF.

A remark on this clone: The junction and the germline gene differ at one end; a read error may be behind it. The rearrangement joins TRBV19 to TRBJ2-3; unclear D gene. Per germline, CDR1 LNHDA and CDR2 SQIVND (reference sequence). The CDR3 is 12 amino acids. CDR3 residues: CASSIGTNTQYF. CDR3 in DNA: TGTGCCAGTAGTATAGGCACAAATACGCAGTATTTT.

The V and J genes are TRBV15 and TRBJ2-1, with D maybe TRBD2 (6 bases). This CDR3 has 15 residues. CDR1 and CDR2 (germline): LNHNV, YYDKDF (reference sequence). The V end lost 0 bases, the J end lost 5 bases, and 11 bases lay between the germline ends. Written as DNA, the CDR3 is TGTGCCACCAGCAGAGAATGGACTACTGACAATGAGCAGTTCTTC. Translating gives CATSREWTTDNEQFF.

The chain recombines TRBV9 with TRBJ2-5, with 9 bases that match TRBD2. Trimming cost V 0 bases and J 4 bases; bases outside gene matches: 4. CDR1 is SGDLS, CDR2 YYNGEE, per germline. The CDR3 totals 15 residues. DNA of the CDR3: TGTGCCAGCAGCGTAGATTCAGCGGGAGGAGAGACCCAGTACTTC. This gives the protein CASSVDSAGGETQYF.

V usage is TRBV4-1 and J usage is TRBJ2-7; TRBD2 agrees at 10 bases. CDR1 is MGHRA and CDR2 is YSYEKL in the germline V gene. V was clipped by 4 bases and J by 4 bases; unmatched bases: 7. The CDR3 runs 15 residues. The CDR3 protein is CASSPQAGGRYEQYF. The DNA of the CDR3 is TGCGCCAGCAGCCCACAAGCGGGGGGGCGGTACGAGCAGTACTTC.

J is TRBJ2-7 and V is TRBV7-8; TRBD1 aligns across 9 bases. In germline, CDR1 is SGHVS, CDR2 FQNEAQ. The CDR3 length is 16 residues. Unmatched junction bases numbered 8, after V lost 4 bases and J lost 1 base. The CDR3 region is CASSSRPGQGSYEQYF. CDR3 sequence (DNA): TGTGCCAGCAGCTCCCGGCCGGGACAGGGATCCTACGAGCAGTACTTC.

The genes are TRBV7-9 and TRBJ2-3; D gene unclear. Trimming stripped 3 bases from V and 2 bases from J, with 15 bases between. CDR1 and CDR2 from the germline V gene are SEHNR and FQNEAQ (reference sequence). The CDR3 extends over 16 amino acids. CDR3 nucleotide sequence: TGTGCCAGCAGCTTTACGGAATGGAGTTCCACAGATACGCAGTATTTT. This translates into CASSFTEWSSTDTQYF.

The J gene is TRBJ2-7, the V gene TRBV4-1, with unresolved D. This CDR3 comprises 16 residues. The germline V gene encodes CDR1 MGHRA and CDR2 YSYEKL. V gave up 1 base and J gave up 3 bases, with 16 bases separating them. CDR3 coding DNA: TGCGCCAGCAGCCAAGGTCCCGAAGCGATAAACTACGAGCAGTACTTC. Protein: CASSQGPEAINYEQYF.

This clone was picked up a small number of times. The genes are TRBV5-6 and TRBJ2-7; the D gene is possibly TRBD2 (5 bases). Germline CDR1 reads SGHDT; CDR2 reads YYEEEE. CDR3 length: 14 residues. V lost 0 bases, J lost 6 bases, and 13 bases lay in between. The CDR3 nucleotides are TGTGCCAGCAGCTTGGCCGGGCGGGTTCTCGAGCAGTACTTC. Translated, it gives CASSLAGRVLEQYF. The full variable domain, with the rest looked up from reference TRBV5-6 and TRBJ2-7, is DAGVTQSPTHLIKTRGQQVTLRCSPKSGHDTVSWYQQALGQGPQFIFQYYEEEERQRGNFPDRFSGHQFPNYSSELNVNALLLGDSALYLCASSLAGRVLEQYFGPGTRLTVT.